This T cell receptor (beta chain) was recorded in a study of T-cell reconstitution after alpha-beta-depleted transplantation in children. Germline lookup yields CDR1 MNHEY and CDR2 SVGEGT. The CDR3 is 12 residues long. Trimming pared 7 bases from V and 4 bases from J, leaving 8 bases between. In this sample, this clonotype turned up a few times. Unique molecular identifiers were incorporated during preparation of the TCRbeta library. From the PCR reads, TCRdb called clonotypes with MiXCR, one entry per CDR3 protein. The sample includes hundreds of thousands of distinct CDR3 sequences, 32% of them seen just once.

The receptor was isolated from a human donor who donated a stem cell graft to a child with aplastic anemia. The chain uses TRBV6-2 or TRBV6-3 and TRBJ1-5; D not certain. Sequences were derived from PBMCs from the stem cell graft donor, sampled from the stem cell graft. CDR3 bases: TGTGCCAGCACCCCCGGGAATCAGCCCCAGCATTTT. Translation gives CASTPGNQPQHF.